The entry below gives a single T cell receptor beta chain sequence along with its context. With 60 Vbeta and 13 Jbeta primers, the PCR was carried out. The table came from immunoSEQ multiplex PCR; TCRdb's copy has only in-frame clones and leaves some out. The sample contains approximately 96,000 clones, about 74% of which appear only once. Germline V gene sequence: CDR1 LNHDA, CDR2 SQIVND (reference sequence). The CDR3 covers 14 residues. Trimming took off 6 bases at V and 1 base at J, with 9 bases between the two ends. The entry originates in a study of cytomegalovirus exposure and HLA in healthy donors.

Sequenced: PBMCs. The chain employs TRBV19 and TRBJ2-2, with TRBD2 as a possible D gene (6 bases). The sequence derives from a male donor in good health and CMV-seronegative. Here the CDR3 DNA reads TGTGCCAGTAGCTTGGGACTGAACACCGGGGAGCTGTTTTTT. Translated: CASSLGLNTGELFF.